This passage covers 12 T cell receptor beta chains from one sample sequenced in a study of naive and memory T cell subsets. Study findings and constraints: Possibly reflecting memory cells re-expressing CD45RA, a few larger clonotypes occurred in naive repertoires, especially CD8.

Two oligonucleotides, mixed equimolar, formed the beta constant-region primer covering TRBC1 and TRBC2. Four rounds of PCR amplified the ligated cDNA using nested alpha and beta constant-region primers plus SP2. One entry per CDR3 protein results from TCRdb running MiXCR on the UMI-ligation and nested PCR reads. The sample has about 100,000 distinct CDR3 sequences, approximately 14% seen once; the top ten hold 2.5% to 3.5%. These TCRs are of unknown antigen specificity. Sequenced sample: naive CD8+ T cells from blood. These receptor sequences come from a human donor in good health.

The chain couples TRBV24-1 to TRBJ1-5, with D uncertain. V was shortened by 2 bases and J by 4 bases, with 5 bases between the two germline ends. Germline V lookup: CDR1 KGHDR, CDR2 SFDVKD. The length of the CDR3 is 13 residues. The CDR3 region is CATSDSPNQPQHF. CDR3 nucleotides: TGTGCCACCAGTGATTCCCCTAATCAGCCCCAGCATTTT.

This clonotype was counted many times. The rearrangement joins TRBV13 to TRBJ2-5, with D possibly matching TRBD2 (7 bases). Trimming shortened V by 3 bases and J by 1 base, and 12 bases separated the two germline ends. CDR1 and CDR2 (germline): PRHDT, FYEKMQ (reference sequence). The CDR3 has 15 amino acids. CDR3 protein: CASSFGGPGQETQYF. Here the CDR3 DNA reads TGTGCCAGCAGCTTCGGGGGGCCCGGCCAAGAGACCCAGTACTTC.

A single count supports this clonotype. The chain links TRBV11-2 to TRBJ2-1; 7 bases agree with TRBD2. The CDR3 contains 16 residues. V lost 5 bases to trimming and J lost 7 bases; unmatched junction nucleotides: 14. The germline V gene has CDR1 SGHAT and CDR2 FQNNGV. CDR3: CASSPTFGGKENEQFF. The DNA of the CDR3 is TGTGCCAGCAGCCCCACATTCGGGGGGAAAGAGAATGAGCAGTTCTTC.

This clonotype came up many times. The chain couples TRBV14 to TRBJ2-5; D is unclear. In germline, CDR1 is SGHDN, CDR2 FVKESK. The CDR3 is 14 residues long. Trimming removed 0 bases from V and 3 bases from J, with 8 bases in between. The CDR3 sequence is CASSQEMAEETQYF. The CDR3 coding sequence is TGTGCCAGCAGCCAAGAGATGGCAGAAGAGACCCAGTACTTC. Based on the CDR3 plus reference TRBV14 and TRBJ2-5, the full variable domain is EAGVTQFPSHSVIEKGQTVTLRCDPISGHDNLYWYRRVMGKEIKFLLHFVKESKQDESGMPNNRFLAERTGGTYSTLKVQPAELEDSGVYFCASSQEMAEETQYFGPGTRLLVL.

The chain recombines TRBV19 with TRBJ2-7; D remains ambiguous. Germline V CDR1 and CDR2: LNHDA, SQIVND (reference sequence). This CDR3 is 14 amino acids long. Trimming shortened V by 3 bases and J by 0 bases, and 9 bases separated the two germline ends. CDR3 amino acids: CASSITVSSYEQYF. The CDR3 DNA is TGTGCCAGTAGTATTACGGTAAGCTCCTACGAGCAGTACTTC.

The rearrangement joins TRBV12-3 or TRBV12-4 to TRBJ1-2; a weak D match, TRBD1 (6 bases). This CDR3 contains 14 residues. The V gene lost 1 base and the J gene lost 6 bases, with 12 bases spanning the gap. As DNA, the CDR3 is TGTGCCAGCAGTTTAGGGGGGCGTTTTAATGGCTACACCTTC. It specifies CASSLGGRFNGYTF.

This clonotype has just a few counts. The V and J genes are TRBV12-3 or TRBV12-4 and TRBJ1-1; 8 bases are a match to TRBD1. The CDR3 has 14 amino acids. Trimming cost V 4 bases and J 5 bases; bases outside gene matches: 6. CDR3 bases: TGTGCCAGCAGTTCGACAGGGGTGGAAACTGAAGCTTTCTTT. Its translation is CASSSTGVETEAFF.

Only a few counts were recorded for this clonotype. V gene TRBV12-3 or TRBV12-4 combines with J gene TRBJ2-7; either TRBD1 or TRBD2 may supply D (5 bases each). This CDR3 is built from 13 residues. Trimming left V 4 bases short and J 2 bases short, with 9 bases between. The CDR3 DNA reads TGTGCCAGCAGTTCGAGGGGAGCCTACGAGCAGTACTTC. Amino acids: CASSSRGAYEQYF.

This clonotype showed up many times. The chain has TRBV9 and TRBJ1-3; D is possibly TRBD1 (6 bases). Germline V gives CDR1 SGDLS, CDR2 YYNGEE. The V end was cut by 6 bases, the J end by 4 bases, with 8 bases between. The CDR3 spans 12 residues. The CDR3 protein is CASTDSGNTIYF. In nucleotides, the CDR3 is TGTGCCAGCACGGACAGCGGAAACACCATATATTTT.

The table lists this clonotype with a few counts. J is TRBJ1-1 and V is TRBV9, with D uncertain. CDR1 is SGDLS and CDR2 is YYNGEE in the germline V gene. Trimming cost V 2 bases and J 10 bases, with 15 bases left between them. The CDR3 has 13 amino acids. The CDR3 sequence: CASSVPSGDGAFF. CDR3 nucleotides: TGTGCCAGCAGCGTCCCTTCAGGAGACGGAGCTTTCTTT.

This clonotype came up a few times. The chain has TRBV7-9 and TRBJ2-1; no clear D. The CDR3 runs to 13 residues. V was clipped by 1 base and J by 7 bases, with 8 bases between them. The germline V gene has CDR1 SEHNR and CDR2 FQNEAQ (reference sequence). CDR3 nucleotides: TGTGCCAGCAGCTTAGTGGTTTTGAATGAGCAGTTCTTC. This sequence encodes CASSLVVLNEQFF. The full variable domain, its missing parts supplied by reference TRBV7-9 and TRBJ2-1, is DTGVSQNPRHKITKRGQNVTFRCDPISEHNRLYWYRQTLGQGPEFLTYFQNEAQLEKSRLLSDRFSAERPKGSFSTLEIQRTEQGDSAMYLCASSLVVLNEQFFGPGTRLTVL.

The V and J genes are TRBV15 and TRBJ1-1; D not certain. The germline V gene has CDR1 LNHNV and CDR2 YYDKDF (reference sequence). V was cut by 3 bases and J by 4 bases, with 6 bases left in between. The CDR3 has 12 amino acids. CDR3 residues: CATSSLSTEAFF. The CDR3 DNA sequence: TGTGCCACCAGCAGCTTATCCACTGAAGCTTTCTTT.